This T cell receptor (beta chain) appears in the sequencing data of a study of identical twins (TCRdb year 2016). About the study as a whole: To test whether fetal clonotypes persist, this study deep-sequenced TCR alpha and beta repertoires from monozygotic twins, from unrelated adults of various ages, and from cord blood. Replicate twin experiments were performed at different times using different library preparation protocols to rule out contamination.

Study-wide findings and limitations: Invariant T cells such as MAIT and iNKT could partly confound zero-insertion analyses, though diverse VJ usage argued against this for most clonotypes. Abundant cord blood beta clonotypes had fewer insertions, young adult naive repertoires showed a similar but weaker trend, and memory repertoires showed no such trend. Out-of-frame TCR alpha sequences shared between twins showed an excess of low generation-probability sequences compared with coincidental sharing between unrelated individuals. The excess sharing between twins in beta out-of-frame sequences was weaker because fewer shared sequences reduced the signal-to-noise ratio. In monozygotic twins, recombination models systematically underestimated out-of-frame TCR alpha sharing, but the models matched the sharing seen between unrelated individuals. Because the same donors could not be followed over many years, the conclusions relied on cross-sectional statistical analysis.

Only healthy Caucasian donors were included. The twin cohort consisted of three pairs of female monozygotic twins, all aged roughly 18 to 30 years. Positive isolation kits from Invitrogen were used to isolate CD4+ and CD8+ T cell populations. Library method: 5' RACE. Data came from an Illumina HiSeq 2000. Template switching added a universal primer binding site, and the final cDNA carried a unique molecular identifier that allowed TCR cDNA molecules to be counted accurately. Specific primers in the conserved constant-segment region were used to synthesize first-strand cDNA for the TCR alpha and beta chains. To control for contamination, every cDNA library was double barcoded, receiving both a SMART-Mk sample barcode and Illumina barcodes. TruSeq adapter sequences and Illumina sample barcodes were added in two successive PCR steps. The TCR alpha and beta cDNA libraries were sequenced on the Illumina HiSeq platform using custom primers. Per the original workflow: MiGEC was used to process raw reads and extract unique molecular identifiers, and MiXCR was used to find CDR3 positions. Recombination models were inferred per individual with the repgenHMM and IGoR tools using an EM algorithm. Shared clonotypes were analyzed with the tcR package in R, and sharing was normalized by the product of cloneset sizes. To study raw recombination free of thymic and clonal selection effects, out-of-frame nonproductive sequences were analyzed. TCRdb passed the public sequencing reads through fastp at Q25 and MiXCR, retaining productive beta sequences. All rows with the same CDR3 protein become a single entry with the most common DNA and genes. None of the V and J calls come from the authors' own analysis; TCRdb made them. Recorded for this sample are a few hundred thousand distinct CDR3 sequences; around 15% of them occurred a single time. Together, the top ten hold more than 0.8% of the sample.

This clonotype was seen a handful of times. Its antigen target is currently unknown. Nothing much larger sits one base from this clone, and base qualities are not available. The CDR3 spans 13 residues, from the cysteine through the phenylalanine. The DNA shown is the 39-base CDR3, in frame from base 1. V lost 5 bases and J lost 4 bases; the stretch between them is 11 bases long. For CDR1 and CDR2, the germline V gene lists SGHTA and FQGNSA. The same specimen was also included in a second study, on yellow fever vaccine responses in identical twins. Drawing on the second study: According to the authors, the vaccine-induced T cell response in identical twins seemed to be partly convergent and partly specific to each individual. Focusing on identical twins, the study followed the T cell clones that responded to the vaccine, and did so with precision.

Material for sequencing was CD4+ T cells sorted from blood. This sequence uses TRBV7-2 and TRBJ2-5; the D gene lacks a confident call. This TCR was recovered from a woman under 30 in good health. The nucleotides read TGTGCCAGCAGCCAGAGGAGCAGAGAGACCCAGTACTTC. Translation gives CASSQRSRETQYF.